This is a list of T cell receptor beta chains from one sample in a study of shared clonotypes between healthy human individuals. Only in-frame clones appear in the TCRdb table, and some are missing; sequencing was by immunoSEQ multiplex PCR. The table includes around 690,000 clones, 90% detected once. Source material: memory CD8+ T cells from PBMCs. The receptors were gathered from a man aged 18 to 35 in good health. Some clones in this sample may be carry-over from other donors' samples. CDR3s include the opening cysteine and the closing phenylalanine or tryptophan. A D gene is named only where the DNA matches it firmly. The size entry is marked missing in some rows and otherwise reads once, few, many or a size class.

V	size	J	D	DNA	CDR3
TRBV7-3	NA	TRBJ2-7	TRBD1	TGTGCCAGCAGCCCATCGTCGAGACAGGGCTACGAGCAGTACTTC	CASSPSSRQGYEQYF
TRBV11-1	NA	TRBJ2-1	TRBD1	TGTGCCAGCAGCTTAGCGCTAGGGGACAGGGGATACAATGAGCAGTTCTTC	CASSLALGDRGYNEQFF
TRBV7-9	NA	TRBJ2-4	NA	TGTGCCAGCAGCCAATTGGAAGGAACCAAAAACATTCAGTACTTC	CASSQLEGTKNIQYF
TRBV4-1	NA	TRBJ2-7	TRBD2	TGCGCCAGCAGCCAAATCCGGGACTACGGATACGAGCAGTACTTC	CASSQIRDYGYEQYF
TRBV7-3	NA	TRBJ2-3	NA	TGTGCCAGCAGCTTAACGTCGACCCCGCTCATGGATACGCAGTATTTT	CASSLTSTPLMDTQYF
TRBV19	NA	TRBJ2-1	NA	TGTGCCAGTAGTATAGTGCTAGGCCCCCTTAATGAGCAGTTCTTC	CASSIVLGPLNEQFF
TRBV4-2	NA	TRBJ2-1	NA	TGTGCCAGCAGCCAAGATCCCACCTACAATGAGCAGTTCTTC	CASSQDPTYNEQFF
TRBV5-1	once	TRBJ2-7	TRBD2	TGCGCCAGCAGCGAATCGGGGGGTTTATACGAGCAGTACTTC	CASSESGGLYEQYF
TRBV19	NA	TRBJ1-1	NA	TGTGCCAGTAGGCGGGGGTCTCGGGAGCTTCGCACTGAAGCTTTCTTT	CASRRGSRELRTEAFF
TRBV27	NA	TRBJ2-7	NA	TGTGCCAGCAGTCCACGGGCGACCTACGAGCAGTACTTC	CASSPRATYEQYF
TRBV28	NA	TRBJ2-3	NA	TGTGCCAGCAGTTTAGGACAGCGACCCATTCTCTTATACTTTTTT	CASSLGQRPILLYFF
TRBV29-1	NA	TRBJ2-7	TRBD1	TGCAGCGCGCTCCTCGGGACAGGGTCGTACGAGCAGTACTTC	CSALLGTGSYEQYF
TRBV29-1	NA	TRBJ1-1	NA	TGCAGCGCTCAAATTGGGGGAGTTCCGAACACTGAAGCTTTCTTT	CSAQIGGVPNTEAFF
TRBV27	NA	TRBJ2-7	NA	TGTGCCAGCAGTTTTTTTTCGGGACAAACCTACGAGCAGTACTTC	CASSFFSGQTYEQYF
TRBV7-2	NA	TRBJ2-7	NA	TGTGCCAGCAGCAGCCGACATGGGGGGTTCTCAGGCGAGCAGTACTTC	CASSSRHGGFSGEQYF
TRBV9	NA	TRBJ1-1	NA	TGTGCCAGCAGCCCACGGACCGTCGGGACTGAAGCTTTCTTT	CASSPRTVGTEAFF
TRBV14	NA	TRBJ1-2	NA	TGTGCCAGCAGCCAGCGACAAAGTAGCCCCTCCGATGGCTACACCTTC	CASSQRQSSPSDGYTF
TRBV27	NA	TRBJ2-7	TRBD2	TGTGCCAGCAGGCGCTTATCCGGGGGGGGTGCCCACGAGCAGTACTTC	CASRRLSGGGAHEQYF
TRBV4-3	NA	TRBJ2-5	TRBD1	TGCGCCAGCAGCCAAGAGAGGCCAGGGGGGACCCAGTACTTC	CASSQERPGGTQYF
TRBV7-9	NA	TRBJ1-1	NA	TGTGCCAGCAGCTCGCCGGCCGCGGGGGGCACTGAAGCTTTCTTT	CASSSPAAGGTEAFF
TRBV11-3	NA	TRBJ2-2	TRBD2	TGTGCCAGCAGCTTCGGACTAGCGGGGACCGGGGAGCTGTTTTTT	CASSFGLAGTGELFF
TRBV4-1	NA	TRBJ1-3	NA	TGCGCCAGCAGCCAAGGGAGGGCCCGGGGACTCTCTGGAAACACCATATATTTT	CASSQGRARGLSGNTIYF
TRBV27	NA	TRBJ2-6	NA	TGTGCCAGCAGTGCCGGATCTTGGACGGCCTCTGGGGCCAACGTCCTGACTTTC	CASSAGSWTASGANVLTF
TRBV7-2	NA	TRBJ2-3	NA	TGTGCCAGCAGCTTAGCCTACGTGGGCACAGATACGCAGTATTTT	CASSLAYVGTDTQYF
TRBV5-4	NA	TRBJ2-7	TRBD2	TGTGCCAGCAGCTACGGACTAGCGGGACCGGGCGAGCAGTACTTC	CASSYGLAGPGEQYF
TRBV9	NA	TRBJ2-3	NA	TGTGCCAGCAGCGTAGCGGGAAGGACAGATACGCAGTATTTT	CASSVAGRTDTQYF
TRBV9	once	TRBJ2-7	NA	TGTGCCAGCAGCGTAGAGGGGGATCGGGAGCAGTACTTC	CASSVEGDREQYF
TRBV2	NA	TRBJ2-7	TRBD2	TGTGCCAGCAGGGGTACTAGCGGGAGGGCGTACGAGCAGTACTTC	CASRGTSGRAYEQYF
TRBV28	NA	TRBJ1-1	TRBD1	TGTGCCAGCAGTCCGCCGGGGACAGGAATTTTGAACACTGAAGCTTTCTTT	CASSPPGTGILNTEAFF
TRBV5-1	NA	TRBJ1-1	TRBD1	TGCGCCAGCAGCTTGGTCAGGGGGCGCCGAGCTTTTTTT	CASSLVRGRRAFF
TRBV27	NA	TRBJ2-7	NA	TGTGCCAGCAAGAGCGACAGCTCCATGTCCTACGAGCAGTACTTC	CASKSDSSMSYEQYF
TRBV27	NA	TRBJ2-6	TRBD1	TGTGCCAGCAGTGAAACCGGGACAGGGACCGCTGGGGCCAACGTCCTGACTTTC	CASSETGTGTAGANVLTF
TRBV28	NA	TRBJ2-5	NA	TGTGCCAGCAGTTTAGGTCCAGGGTTCGGGGAGACCCAGTACTTC	CASSLGPGFGETQYF
TRBV27	NA	TRBJ2-7	TRBD1	TGTGCCAGCAGTCGGACAGGGGGCTACGAGCAGTACTTC	CASSRTGGYEQYF
TRBV5-1	NA	TRBJ2-3	NA	TGCGCCAGCAGCCCCGATGGAGGTGGAGATACGCAGTATTTT	CASSPDGGGDTQYF
TRBV9	NA	TRBJ1-3	TRBD1	TGTGCCAGCTGCCCAGGGGGGGGCTCTGGAAACACCATATATTTT	CASCPGGGSGNTIYF
TRBV5-1	once	TRBJ1-2	NA	TGCGCCAGCAGCCAAGGACCCCACCACACCTTC	CASSQGPHHTF
TRBV27	NA	TRBJ2-2	TRBD2	TGTGCCAGCACCCGACTAGCGGGACTCACCGGGGAGCTGTTTTTT	CASTRLAGLTGELFF
TRBV27	NA	TRBJ2-5	NA	TGTGCCAGCAGTTTATTAGCAGGGAACTCGTTCCAAGAGACCCAGTACTTC	CASSLLAGNSFQETQYF
TRBV9	NA	TRBJ2-7	NA	TGTGCCAGCAGCGTAGTTCCAAGGGGCGCCGAGCAGTACTTC	CASSVVPRGAEQYF
TRBV15	NA	TRBJ2-7	NA	TGTGCCACCAGCACAAGAGCTGGCGAGCAGTACTTC	CATSTRAGEQYF
TRBV15	NA	TRBJ2-4	NA	TGTGCCACCAGCAGAGAGGCCCCGGGAAACATTCAGTACTTC	CATSREAPGNIQYF
TRBV10-3	NA	TRBJ1-2	TRBD1	TGTGCCATCAGGCCCGGGACAGCTTTCTATGGCTACACCTTC	CAIRPGTAFYGYTF
TRBV7-9	NA	TRBJ1-1	NA	TGTGCCAGCAGCTTAGGGTCGCGTGACACTGAAGCTTTCTTT	CASSLGSRDTEAFF
TRBV4-1	few	TRBJ1-2	NA	TGCGCCAGCAGTAGCCTTAACTATGGCTACACCTTC	CASSSLNYGYTF
TRBV28	NA	TRBJ2-2	TRBD2	TGTGCCAGCAGCCGAATACGAGGTAGCGGGAGGGGAGACTCGGAGCTGTTTTTT	CASSRIRGSGRGDSELFF